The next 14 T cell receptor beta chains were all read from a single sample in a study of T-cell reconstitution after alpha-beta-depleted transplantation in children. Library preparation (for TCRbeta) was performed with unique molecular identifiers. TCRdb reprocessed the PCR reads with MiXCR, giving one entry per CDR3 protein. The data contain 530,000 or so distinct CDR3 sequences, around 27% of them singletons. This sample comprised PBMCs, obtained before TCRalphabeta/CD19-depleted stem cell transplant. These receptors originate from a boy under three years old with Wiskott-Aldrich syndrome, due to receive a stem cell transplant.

The CDR3: CASSLVSSHNEQFF. CDR3 sequence (DNA): TGTGCCAGCAGCTTGGTTTCCAGCCACAATGAGCAGTTCTTC. The chain recombines TRBV5-5 with TRBJ2-1, with D hard to call. With 0 bases removed from V and 5 bases from J, the gap between germline ends came to 9 bases. Germline CDR1 is SGHKS and CDR2 is YYEKEE (reference sequence). The CDR3 is 14 amino acids.

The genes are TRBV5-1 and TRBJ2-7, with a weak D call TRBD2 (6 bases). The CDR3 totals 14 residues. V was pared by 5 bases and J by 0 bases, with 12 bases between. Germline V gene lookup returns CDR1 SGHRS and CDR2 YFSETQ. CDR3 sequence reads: CASSLRGASYEQYF. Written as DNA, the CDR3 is TGCGCCAGCAGTCTGCGGGGTGCCTCCTACGAGCAGTACTTC.

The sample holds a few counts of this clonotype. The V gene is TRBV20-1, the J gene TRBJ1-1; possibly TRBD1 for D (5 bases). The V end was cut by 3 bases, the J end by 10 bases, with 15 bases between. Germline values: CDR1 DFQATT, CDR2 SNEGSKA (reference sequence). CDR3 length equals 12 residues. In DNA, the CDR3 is TGCAGTGCTAGCGACGTAGGGGTAGGAGCTTTCTTT. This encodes CSASDVGVGAFF.

In DNA form, the CDR3 reads TGTGCCAGCAGACCCACAGGGGCCGGCTATGGCTACACCTTC. Translating it yields CASRPTGAGYGYTF. This sequence joins TRBV6-1 and TRBJ1-2; 7 nucleotides align to TRBD1. The germline gives CDR1 MNHNS, CDR2 SASEGT. The CDR3 runs 14 residues. J gave up 4 bases and V 6 bases, and 8 bases lay outside the gene matches.

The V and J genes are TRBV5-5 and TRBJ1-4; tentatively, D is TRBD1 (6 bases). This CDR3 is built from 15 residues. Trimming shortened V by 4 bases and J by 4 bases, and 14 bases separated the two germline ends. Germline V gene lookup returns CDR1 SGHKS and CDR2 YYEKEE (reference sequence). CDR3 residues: CASSPTGRRNEKLFF. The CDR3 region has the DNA TGTGCCAGCAGCCCAACAGGGAGACGTAATGAAAAACTGTTTTTT.

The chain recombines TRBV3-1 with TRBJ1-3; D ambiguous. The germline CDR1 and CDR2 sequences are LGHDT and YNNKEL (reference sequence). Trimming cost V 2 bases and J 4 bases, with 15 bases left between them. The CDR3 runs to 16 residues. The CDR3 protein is CASSQNLRGSGNTIYF. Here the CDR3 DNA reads TGTGCCAGCAGCCAAAATCTGCGAGGTTCCGGAAACACCATATATTTT. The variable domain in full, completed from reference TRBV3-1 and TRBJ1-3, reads DTAVSQTPKYLVTQMGNDKSIKCEQNLGHDTMYWYKQDSKKFLKIMFSYNNKELIINETVPNRFSPKSPDKAHLNLHINSLELGDSAVYFCASSQNLRGSGNTIYFGEGSWLTVV.

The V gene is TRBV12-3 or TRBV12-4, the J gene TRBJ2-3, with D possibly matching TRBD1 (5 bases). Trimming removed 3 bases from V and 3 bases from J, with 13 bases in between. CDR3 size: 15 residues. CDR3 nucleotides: TGTGCCAGCAGTTTTCAGGGTTTGCGAACAGATACGCAGTATTTT. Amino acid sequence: CASSFQGLRTDTQYF.

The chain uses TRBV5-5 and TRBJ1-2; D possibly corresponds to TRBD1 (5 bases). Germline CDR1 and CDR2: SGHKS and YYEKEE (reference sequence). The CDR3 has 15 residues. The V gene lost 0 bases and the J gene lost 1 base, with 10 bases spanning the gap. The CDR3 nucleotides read TGTGCCAGCAGCTTGGCAGGGAGTAATAACTATGGCTACACCTTC. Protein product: CASSLAGSNNYGYTF. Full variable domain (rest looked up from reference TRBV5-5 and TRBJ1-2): DAGVTQSPTHLIKTRGQQVTLRCSPISGHKSVSWYQQVLGQGPQFIFQYYEKEERGRGNFPDRFSARQFPNYSSELNVNALLLGDSALYLCASSLAGSNNYGYTFGSGTRLTVV.

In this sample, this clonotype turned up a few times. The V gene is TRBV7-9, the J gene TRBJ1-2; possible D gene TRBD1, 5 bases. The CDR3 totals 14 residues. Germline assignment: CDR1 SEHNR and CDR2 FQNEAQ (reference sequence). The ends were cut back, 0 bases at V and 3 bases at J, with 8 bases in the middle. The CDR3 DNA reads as TGTGCCAGCAGCTTAGCCGACAGTTACTATGGCTACACCTTC. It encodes CASSLADSYYGYTF.

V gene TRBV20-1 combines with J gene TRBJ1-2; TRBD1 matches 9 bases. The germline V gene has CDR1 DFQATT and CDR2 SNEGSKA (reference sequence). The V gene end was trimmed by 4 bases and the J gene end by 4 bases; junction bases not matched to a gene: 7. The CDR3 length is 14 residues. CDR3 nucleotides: TGCAGTGCTAATACAGGGGGCTCTGGCTATGGCTACACCTTC. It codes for CSANTGGSGYGYTF.

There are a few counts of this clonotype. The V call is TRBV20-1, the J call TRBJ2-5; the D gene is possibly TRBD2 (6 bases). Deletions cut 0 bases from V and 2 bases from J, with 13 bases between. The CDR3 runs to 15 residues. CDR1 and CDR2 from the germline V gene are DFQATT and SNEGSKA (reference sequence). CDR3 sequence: CSARDLGGSQETQYF. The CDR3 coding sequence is TGCAGTGCTAGAGACCTTGGGGGGTCTCAAGAGACCCAGTACTTC.

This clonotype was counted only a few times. The CDR3 sequence is CASRAESSYNEQFF. CDR3 sequence (DNA): TGTGCCAGCCGGGCGGAGAGCTCCTACAATGAGCAGTTCTTC. J is TRBJ2-1 and V is TRBV12-3 or TRBV12-4; D gene ambiguous. The CDR3 is 14 residues long. Trimming pared 8 bases from V and 0 bases from J, leaving 11 bases between.

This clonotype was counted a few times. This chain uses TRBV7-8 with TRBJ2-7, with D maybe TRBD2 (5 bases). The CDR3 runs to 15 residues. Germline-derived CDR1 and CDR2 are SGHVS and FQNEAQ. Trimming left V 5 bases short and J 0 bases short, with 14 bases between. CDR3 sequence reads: CASSRADFGSYEQYF. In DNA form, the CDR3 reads TGTGCCAGCAGCCGGGCGGACTTTGGCTCCTACGAGCAGTACTTC.

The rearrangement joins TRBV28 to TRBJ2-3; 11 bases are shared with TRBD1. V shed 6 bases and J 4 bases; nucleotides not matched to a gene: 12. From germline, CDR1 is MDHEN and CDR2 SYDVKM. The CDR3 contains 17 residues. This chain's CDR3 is CASRPAGQGGEADTQYF. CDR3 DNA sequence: TGTGCCAGCAGGCCTGCGGGACAGGGGGGCGAAGCAGATACGCAGTATTTT.